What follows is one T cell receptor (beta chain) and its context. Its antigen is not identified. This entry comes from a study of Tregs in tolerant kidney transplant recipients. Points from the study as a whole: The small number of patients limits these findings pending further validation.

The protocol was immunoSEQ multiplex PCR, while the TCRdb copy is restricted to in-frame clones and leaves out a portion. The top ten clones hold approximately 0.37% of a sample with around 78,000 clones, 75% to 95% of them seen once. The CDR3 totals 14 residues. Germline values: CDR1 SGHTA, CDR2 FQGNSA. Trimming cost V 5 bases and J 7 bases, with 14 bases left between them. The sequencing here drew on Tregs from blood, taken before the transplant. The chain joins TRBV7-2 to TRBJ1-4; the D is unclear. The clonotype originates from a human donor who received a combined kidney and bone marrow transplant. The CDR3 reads CASSRTFGREKLFF. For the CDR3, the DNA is TGTGCCAGCAGCCGGACCTTCGGACGTGAAAAACTGTTTTTT. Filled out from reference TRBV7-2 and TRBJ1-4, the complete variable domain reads GAGVSQSPSNKVTEKGKDVELRCDPISGHTALYWYRQSLGQGLEFLIYFQGNSAPDKSGLPSDRFSAERTGGSVSTLTIQRTQQEDSAVYLCASSRTFGREKLFFGSGTQLSVL.